This T cell receptor (beta chain) was found in a study of T cell responses to AZD1222 COVID-19 vaccine. Overall study context: The analysis combined second doses at about 4 or about 12 weeks. Study results and caveats: Two AZD1222 administrations were followed by greater Spike-specific TCR breadth and depth. Possibly, clonal diversity was underestimated; donors were largely white British and included more females.

Of note for this clone: What it binds is unknown.

Trimming took 4 bases from V and 4 from J; bases not matched to a gene: 9. The CDR3 spans 15 residues. Germline V gene data show CDR1 as LNHDA and CDR2 as SQIVND (reference sequence). Only in-frame clones appear in the TCRdb table, and some are missing; sequencing was by immunoSEQ multiplex PCR. Here the sample spans about 120,000 clones, less than 95% being singletons. The chain links TRBV19 to TRBJ1-2, with 7 bases that match TRBD1. The source is an adult in good health. The sequenced sample was peripheral blood, obtained on day 0 of AZD1222 vaccination. CDR3: CASSTQTGTVYGYTF. The CDR3 region has the DNA TGTGCCAGTAGTACTCAAACCGGGACAGTCTATGGCTACACCTTC. The variable domain in full, with the rest retrieved from reference TRBV19 and TRBJ1-2, is DGGITQSPKYLFRKEGQNVTLSCEQNLNHDAMYWYRQDPGQGLRLIYYSQIVNDFQKGDIAEGYSVSREKKESFPLTVTSAQKNPTAFYLCASSTQTGTVYGYTFGSGTRLTVV.